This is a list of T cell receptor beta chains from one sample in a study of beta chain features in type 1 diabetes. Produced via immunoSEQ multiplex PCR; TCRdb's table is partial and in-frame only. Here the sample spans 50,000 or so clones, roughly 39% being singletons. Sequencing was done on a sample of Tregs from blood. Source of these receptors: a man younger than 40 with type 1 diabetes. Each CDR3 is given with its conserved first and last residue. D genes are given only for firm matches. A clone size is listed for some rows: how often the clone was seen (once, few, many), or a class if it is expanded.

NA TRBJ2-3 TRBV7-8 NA TGTGCCAGCAGCTTAGACCCTAGAAACACAGATACGCAGTATTTT CASSLDPRNTDTQYF
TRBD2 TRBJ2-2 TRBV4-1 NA TGCGCCAGCAGCCAAGAGGGTTCATCAACGGGGGGCACCGGGGAGCTGTTTTTT CASSQEGSSTGGTGELFF
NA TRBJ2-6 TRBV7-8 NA TGTGCCAGCAGCGCGAGACAGCTCTCTGGGGCCAACGTCCTGACTTTC CASSARQLSGANVLTF
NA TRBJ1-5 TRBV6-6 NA TGTGCCAGCGGTAAGCAGGCGGGCCCTAATCAGCCCCAGCATTTT CASGKQAGPNQPQHF
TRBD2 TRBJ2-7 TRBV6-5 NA TGTGCCAGCAGTTACGAGCTAGCGGGAGTCTACGAGCAGTACTTC CASSYELAGVYEQYF
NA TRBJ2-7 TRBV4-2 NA TGTGCCAGCAGCCCCGGGTCGCGGTCCGAGCAGTACTTC CASSPGSRSEQYF
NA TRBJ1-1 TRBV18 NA TGTGCCAGCTCACCGTACTCAACAGATAGGAACACTGAAGCTTTCTTT CASSPYSTDRNTEAFF
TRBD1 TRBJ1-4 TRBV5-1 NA TGCGCCAGCAGCTTGTACGGGACAGGGGGTGAAAAACTGTTTTTT CASSLYGTGGEKLFF
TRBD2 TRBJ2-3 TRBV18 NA TGTGCCAGCTCCCCATCGCGGGGGTCCACAGATACGCAGTATTTT CASSPSRGSTDTQYF
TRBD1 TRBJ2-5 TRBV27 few TGTGCCAGCAGCTTCTCCTCGGGACAGGCAGGGACCCAGTACTTC CASSFSSGQAGTQYF
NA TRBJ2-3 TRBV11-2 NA TGTGCCAGCAGCTTAGATATGAGGGCAGATACGCAGTATTTT CASSLDMRADTQYF
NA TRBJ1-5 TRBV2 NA TGTGCCAGCAGTCCCTTTGGCGGCATGGAGCCCCAGCATTTT CASSPFGGMEPQHF
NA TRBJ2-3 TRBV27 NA TGTGCCAGCAGTTTATTGGGCAGCACAGATACGCAGTATTTT CASSLLGSTDTQYF
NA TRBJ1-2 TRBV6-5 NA TGTGCCAGCAGTTACAGAATGGGACAAGACTTGGGCTACACCTTC CASSYRMGQDLGYTF